Given below is one T cell receptor beta chain in context. This sample was included in a study of blood T cell repertoires in COVID-19. Across the whole study: The United States, Italy and Spain provided the acute and convalescent COVID-19 samples. T cells, B-cell-depleted T cells, or PBMCs provided the cDNA or gDNA that served as material.

Germline lookup yields CDR1 MDHEN and CDR2 SYDVKM. V lost 6 bases and J 3 bases, leaving 14 bases between the germline ends. The CDR3 sequence is 15 residues long. Assay used: immunoSEQ multiplex PCR; TCRdb lists only in-frame clones, some missing. The table shows 150,000 to 200,000 clones, with about four fifths occurring only once. Sequencing input: peripheral blood. The chain combines TRBV28 with TRBJ1-4; D possibly corresponds to TRBD1 (6 bases). The receptor was isolated from a man between 35 and 55 years old who had recovered from COVID-19. In nucleotides, the CDR3 is TGTGCCAGCAGGTCACAGGGACGGGCTAATGAAAAACTGTTTTTT. Translated: CASRSQGRANEKLFF.